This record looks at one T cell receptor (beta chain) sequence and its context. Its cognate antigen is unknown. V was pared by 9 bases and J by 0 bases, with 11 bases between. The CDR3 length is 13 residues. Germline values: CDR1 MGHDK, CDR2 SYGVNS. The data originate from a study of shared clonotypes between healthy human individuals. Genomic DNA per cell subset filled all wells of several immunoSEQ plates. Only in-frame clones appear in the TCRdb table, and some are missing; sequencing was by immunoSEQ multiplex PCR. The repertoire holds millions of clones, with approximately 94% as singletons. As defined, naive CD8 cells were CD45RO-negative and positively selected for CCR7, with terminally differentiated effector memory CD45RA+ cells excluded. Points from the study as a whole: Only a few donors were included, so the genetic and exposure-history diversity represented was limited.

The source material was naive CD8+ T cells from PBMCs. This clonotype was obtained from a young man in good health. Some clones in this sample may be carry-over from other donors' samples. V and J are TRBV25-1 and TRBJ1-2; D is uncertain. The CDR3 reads CASSREPNYGYTF. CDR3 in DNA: TGTGCCAGTTCCCGGGAACCTAACTATGGCTACACCTTC.